Here is one T cell receptor beta chain with its context. As yet, its antigen is unknown. The same CDR3 arises from other DNA sequences in this sample as well. These data come from a study of shared clonotypes between healthy human individuals. Overall study: The donor pool was made up of a couple of women and three men aged 18 to 49. Study-level results: For sorted subsets, rarefaction showed incomplete sequencing despite large depth.

Sequenced by immunoSEQ multiplex PCR; TCRdb stores in-frame clones only, minus some. The sample lists around 620,000 clones, approximately 95% occurring once. The naive CD8 fraction comprised CD45RO-negative cells positively selected for CCR7 and excluded terminally differentiated effector memory CD45RA+ cells. Sample: naive CD8+ T cells sorted from blood. The clonotype originates from a woman between 25 and 40 years old in good health.

In nucleotides, the CDR3 is TGTGCCAGCAGTCCGCTAGCGGGAGAGCTCTACAATGAGCAGTTCTTC. The encoded protein is CASSPLAGELYNEQFF. The gene calls are TRBV28 and TRBJ2-1; 10 nucleotides agree with TRBD2. This CDR3 is 16 amino acids long. Germline V gene data show CDR1 as MDHEN and CDR2 as SYDVKM. The J segment lost 3 bases and the V segment lost 5 bases, leaving 7 bases of the junction unmatched. Complete variable domain (other parts from reference TRBV28 and TRBJ2-1): DVKVTQSSRYLVKRTGEKVFLECVQDMDHENMFWYRQDPGLGLRLIYFSYDVKMKEKGDIPEGYSVSREKKERFSLILESASTNQTSMYLCASSPLAGELYNEQFFGPGTRLTVL.